The rows below give T cell receptor beta chains drawn from one sample of a study of CD8+ T cells in alopecia areata. Only in-frame clones appear in the TCRdb table, and some are missing; sequencing was by immunoSEQ multiplex PCR. The sample includes about 140,000 clones, 45% to 60% of them seen just once. The sample comprised CD4+ T cells sorted from blood. These receptors were taken from a human donor in good health. Both conserved end residues are trimmed from each CDR3.

CDR3aa: ASSFAGGTDTQY
j_gene: TRBJ2-3
v_gene: TRBV5-1

CDR3aa: ASSVDQGHGYT
j_gene: TRBJ1-2
v_gene: TRBV9

CDR3aa: ASSGDRMRAF
j_gene: TRBJ1-1
v_gene: TRBV5-1

CDR3aa: ASSQDSPAVELF
j_gene: TRBJ2-2
v_gene: TRBV4-2

CDR3aa: ASGVTGLNTEAF
j_gene: TRBJ1-1
v_gene: TRBV2

CDR3aa: AAGERDIQY
j_gene: TRBJ2-4
v_gene: TRBV6-1

CDR3aa: SVDPPPSAF
j_gene: TRBJ1-1
v_gene: TRBV29-1

CDR3aa: SGQGQGLRTQY
j_gene: TRBJ2-5
v_gene: TRBV29-1

CDR3aa: ASATGLASETQY
j_gene: TRBJ2-5
v_gene: TRBV6-1

CDR3aa: SVRLGAEQY
j_gene: TRBJ2-7
v_gene: TRBV29-1

CDR3aa: SVRTSGEETQY
j_gene: TRBJ2-5
v_gene: TRBV29-1

CDR3aa: ASTPLGFGTGELF
j_gene: TRBJ2-2
v_gene: TRBV9

CDR3aa: ASSRTWDTNQPQH
j_gene: TRBJ1-5
v_gene: TRBV7-2

CDR3aa: ASSRVGSGASSYNEQF
j_gene: TRBJ2-1
v_gene: TRBV5-1

CDR3aa: ASKPQGRDGYT
j_gene: TRBJ1-2
v_gene: TRBV25-1

CDR3aa: SALRPFGELF
j_gene: TRBJ2-2
v_gene: TRBV29-1

CDR3aa: ASSEFTGTDTQY
j_gene: TRBJ2-3
v_gene: TRBV25-1